The 21 T cell receptor beta chains presented below share a single source sample, sequenced in a study of T cells and Merkel cell carcinoma outcomes. This table comes from immunoSEQ multiplex PCR, and its TCRdb copy is limited to in-frame clones, with some not included. The table lists a few thousand clones, around nine tenths of them singletons, with more than 2% in the top ten. Input material: tumor tissue from Merkel cell carcinoma. The receptors here all came from a human donor with Merkel cell carcinoma.

This rearrangement joins TRBV19 to TRBJ2-5; no reliable D call. The germline V gene has CDR1 LNHDA and CDR2 SQIVND (reference sequence). The CDR3 runs 16 residues. Trimming shortened V by 1 base and J by 1 base, and 13 bases separated the two germline ends. The CDR3 DNA reads as TGTGCCAGTAGTATAGTAGTTGGTCAGTCCCAAGAGACCCAGTACTTC. Translation gives CASSIVVGQSQETQYF.

The chain recombines TRBV6-5 with TRBJ2-7, with D possibly TRBD2 on 6 matching bases. V was trimmed by 7 bases and J by 7 bases, leaving 20 bases between them. The CDR3 is 14 amino acids. Germline loops: CDR1 MNHEY, CDR2 SVGAGI. The CDR3 bases are TGTGCCAGCACCAACGGACTAATTCTTGGAGAGCAGTACTTC. Protein product: CASTNGLILGEQYF.

This sequence joins TRBV6-1 and TRBJ2-3; a possible D gene is TRBD2 (5 bases). The CDR3 has 13 amino acids. CDR1 and CDR2 from the germline V gene are MNHNS and SASEGT. The ends were cut back, 3 bases at V and 5 bases at J, with 9 bases in the middle. The chain's CDR3 is CASSELREDTQYF. The CDR3 nucleotides are TGTGCCAGCAGTGAGTTGAGGGAAGATACGCAGTATTTT.

Only one count was recorded for this clone. The chain links TRBV10-3 to TRBJ1-2; TRBD1 aligns across 7 bases. After removal of 8 bases from V and 8 bases from J, the junction contained 11 bases not matched to a gene. The CDR3 is 13 residues long. Germline CDR1 ENHRY, CDR2 SYGVKD. The CDR3 loop reads CAILGSTGSGYTF. CDR3 nucleotides: TGTGCCATCTTGGGTTCGACAGGGAGCGGCTACACCTTC.

As regards this clone: At one of its ends the junction is not consistent with the germline gene, which may arise from a read error. The genes are TRBV5-1 and TRBJ2-3; possibly TRBD2 for D (5 bases). The germline gives CDR1 SGHRS, CDR2 YFSETQ. The CDR3 covers 14 residues. CDR3 in DNA: TGCGTCAGCAGCTTTGGACTGTTCACAGATACGCAGTATTTT. Translation: CVSSFGLFTDTQYF.

The V call is TRBV7-8, the J call TRBJ2-7, with D unresolved. V was trimmed by 0 bases and J by 6 bases, leaving 9 bases between them. The CDR3 extends over 13 amino acids. Germline CDR1 is SGHVS and CDR2 is FQNEAQ. The CDR3 sequence: CASSLASVFEQYF. The CDR3 bases are TGTGCCAGCAGCTTAGCTAGTGTGTTCGAGCAGTACTTC.

The chain recombines TRBV29-1 with TRBJ1-1; D call uncertain. This CDR3 is built from 14 residues. The germline V and J ends were trimmed by 4 bases and 2 bases, with 14 bases remaining between them. Germline CDR1 reads SQVTM; CDR2 reads ANQGSEA. The CDR3 DNA follows: TGCAGCGTTGCTGAGGCAGGCGTAAACACTGAAGCTTTCTTT. Translated: CSVAEAGVNTEAFF.

This sequence joins TRBV6-6 and TRBJ2-6, with D maybe TRBD2 (5 bases). The CDR3 runs 15 residues. V was pared by 5 bases and J by 0 bases, with 8 bases between. Germline V lookup: CDR1 MNHNY, CDR2 SVGAGI (reference sequence). The CDR3 here is CASSKRNSGANVLTF. The CDR3 DNA reads as TGTGCCAGCAGTAAGCGGAACTCTGGGGCCAACGTCCTGACTTTC.

The chain combines TRBV5-1 with TRBJ2-1; TRBD2 agrees at 12 bases. Germline CDR1 SGHRS, CDR2 YFSETQ. This CDR3 has 16 residues. The V and J ends lost 4 bases and 1 base, in that order; junction bases with no gene match: 3. The CDR3 sequence: CASSPGLAGSYNEQFF. CDR3 nucleotides: TGCGCCAGCAGCCCAGGACTAGCGGGGTCCTACAATGAGCAGTTCTTC. Full variable domain (missing parts from reference TRBV5-1 and TRBJ2-1): KAGVTQTPRYLIKTRGQQVTLSCSPISGHRSVSWYQQTPGQGLQFLFEYFSETQRNKGNFPGRFSGRQFSNSRSEMNVSTLELGDSALYLCASSPGLAGSYNEQFFGPGTRLTVL.

The chain recombines TRBV11-2 with TRBJ1-1, with D tentatively TRBD1 (6 bases). The CDR3 runs to 15 residues. V dropped 5 bases and J dropped 3 bases, with 16 bases sitting between them. Germline assignment: CDR1 SGHAT and CDR2 FQNNGV. The CDR3 sequence: CASSSEGELHTEAFF. CDR3 coding DNA: TGTGCCAGCAGCAGTGAGGGGGAATTACACACTGAAGCTTTCTTT.

The V call is TRBV5-5, the J call TRBJ2-5; D gene uncertain. The J call is in doubt because the DNA end fits TRBJ2-7 better. This CDR3 comprises 15 residues. Germline lookup yields CDR1 SGHKS and CDR2 YYEKEE (reference sequence). CDR3 nucleotide sequence: TGTGCCAGCAGCTTGGAGGGCTATTCACCTTACGAGCAGTACTTC. Its translation: CASSLEGYSPYEQYF.

The count of this clone is one. The chain combines TRBV14 with TRBJ1-1; 7 bases align to TRBD1. The CDR3 runs 19 residues. Germline values: CDR1 SGHDN, CDR2 FVKESK. Trimming cost V 6 bases and J 0 bases; bases outside gene matches: 19. The CDR3 coding sequence is TGTGCCAGCAGTCGGACTCGACAGGGTAGCGGTCGGATGAACACTGAAGCTTTCTTT. Translation: CASSRTRQGSGRMNTEAFF.

The V gene is TRBV5-1, the J gene TRBJ2-7; a possible D gene is TRBD1 (6 bases). V lost 1 base to trimming and J lost 3 bases, with 8 bases between them. Looked up from germline, CDR1 is SGHRS and CDR2 is YFSETQ. The CDR3 contains 13 residues. This chain's CDR3 is CASSLPDSYEQYF. CDR3 in DNA: TGCGCCAGCAGCTTGCCGGACAGCTACGAGCAGTACTTC.

V gene TRBV11-3 combines with J gene TRBJ2-5; TRBD2 agrees at 9 bases. V lost 1 base and J lost 1; bases outside the gene matches: 4. The V gene's germline CDR1 is SGHNT and CDR2 YENEEA. The CDR3 is made up of 16 amino acids. DNA of the CDR3: TGTGCCAGCAGCTTAGGGCTAGCGGGGTTCCAAGAGACCCAGTACTTC. It is translated as CASSLGLAGFQETQYF.

The chain carries TRBV11-3 and TRBJ2-1; D is undetermined. CDR3 length equals 12 residues. From germline, CDR1 is SGHNT and CDR2 YENEEA. With 1 base removed from V and 14 bases from J, the gap between germline ends came to 12 bases. CDR3 nucleotides: TGTGCCAGCAGCTTAGGCCCCTCGGGTGAGTTCTTC. This encodes CASSLGPSGEFF.

This sequence joins TRBV11-3 and TRBJ2-7; TRBD2 aligns across 9 bases. CDR3 length: 14 residues. J lost 6 bases, V lost 4 bases, and 7 bases had no gene match. The germline V gene has CDR1 SGHNT and CDR2 YENEEA. The CDR3 is CASSSGTSRGEQYF. CDR3 sequence (DNA): TGTGCCAGCAGCTCCGGGACTAGCAGGGGCGAGCAGTACTTC. The variable domain in full, with the rest retrieved from reference TRBV11-3 and TRBJ2-7, is EAGVVQSPRYKIIEKKQPVAFWCNPISGHNTLYWYLQNLGQGPELLIRYENEEAVDDSQLPKDRFSAERLKGVDSTLKIQPAELGDSAVYLCASSSGTSRGEQYFGPGTRLTVT.

The V call is TRBV5-6, the J call TRBJ1-2; 7 positions agree with TRBD1. Trimming took 4 bases from V and 5 from J; bases not matched to a gene: 8. Germline V gives CDR1 SGHDT, CDR2 YYEEEE. This CDR3 comprises 14 residues. The CDR3 protein is CASSPTDRTYGYTF. DNA for the CDR3: TGTGCCAGCAGCCCCACGGACAGGACTTATGGCTACACCTTC.

The V and J genes are TRBV4-1 and TRBJ2-1; D gene unclear. V was cut by 0 bases and J by 5 bases, with 11 bases left in between. The germline V gene has CDR1 MGHRA and CDR2 YSYEKL. The CDR3 is 15 residues long. The CDR3 reads CASSQERFFNNEQFF. The DNA of the CDR3 is TGCGCCAGCAGCCAAGAGCGTTTCTTCAACAATGAGCAGTTCTTC.

Of note for this clone: The identical CDR3 is also encoded by other nucleotide sequences in the sample. The chain couples TRBV7-9 to TRBJ2-5, with 7 bases identical to TRBD1. Germline loops: CDR1 SEHNR, CDR2 FQNEAQ (reference sequence). The CDR3 loop spans 15 amino acids. With V trimmed by 5 bases and J by 2 bases, 8 bases remained unmatched. CDR3 protein: CASSPGTDSQETQYF. For the CDR3, the DNA is TGTGCCAGCAGCCCGGGGACAGACTCTCAAGAGACCCAGTACTTC.

This clone was counted a few times. The chain carries TRBV6-5 and TRBJ2-7; a possible D gene is TRBD1 (6 bases). This CDR3 is 13 amino acids long. In germline, CDR1 is MNHEY, CDR2 SVGAGI. V was trimmed by 2 bases and J by 3 bases, leaving 8 bases between them. For the CDR3, the DNA is TGTGCCAGCAGTTACGCGGACAGCTACGAGCAGTACTTC. As protein: CASSYADSYEQYF.

V usage is TRBV5-1 and J usage is TRBJ2-2; TRBD1 is a possible D gene (5 bases). Germline CDR1 SGHRS, CDR2 YFSETQ. With 0 bases removed from V and 1 base from J, the gap between germline ends came to 13 bases. The CDR3 totals 17 residues. The CDR3 protein is CASSLGWGSGNTGELFF. The CDR3 DNA reads as TGCGCCAGCAGCTTGGGGTGGGGCTCCGGGAACACCGGGGAGCTGTTTTTT.